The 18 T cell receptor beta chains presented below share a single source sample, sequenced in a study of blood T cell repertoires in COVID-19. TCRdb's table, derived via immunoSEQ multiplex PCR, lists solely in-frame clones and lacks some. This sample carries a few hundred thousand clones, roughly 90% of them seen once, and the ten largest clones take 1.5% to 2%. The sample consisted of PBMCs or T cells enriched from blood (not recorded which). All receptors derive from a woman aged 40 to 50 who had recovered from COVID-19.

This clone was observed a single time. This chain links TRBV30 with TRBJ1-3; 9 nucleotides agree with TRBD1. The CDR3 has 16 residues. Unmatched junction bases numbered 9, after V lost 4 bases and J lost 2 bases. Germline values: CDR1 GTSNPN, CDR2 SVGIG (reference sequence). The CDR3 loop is CAWNPTGGTTGNTIYF. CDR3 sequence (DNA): TGTGCCTGGAATCCCACAGGGGGCACTACTGGAAACACCATATATTTT.

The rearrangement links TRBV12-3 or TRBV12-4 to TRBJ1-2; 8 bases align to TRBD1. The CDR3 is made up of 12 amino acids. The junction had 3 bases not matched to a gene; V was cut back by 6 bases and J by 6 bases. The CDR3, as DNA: TGTGCCAGCAGGGGACAGGTCAATGGCTACACCTTC. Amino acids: CASRGQVNGYTF.

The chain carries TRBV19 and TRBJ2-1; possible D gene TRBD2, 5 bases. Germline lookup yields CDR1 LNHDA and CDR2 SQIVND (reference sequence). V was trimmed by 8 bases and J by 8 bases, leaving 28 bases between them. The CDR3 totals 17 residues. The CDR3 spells CASLPQGGGLIGDEQFF. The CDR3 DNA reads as TGTGCCAGTCTCCCCCAAGGAGGCGGCCTCATAGGCGATGAGCAGTTCTTC.

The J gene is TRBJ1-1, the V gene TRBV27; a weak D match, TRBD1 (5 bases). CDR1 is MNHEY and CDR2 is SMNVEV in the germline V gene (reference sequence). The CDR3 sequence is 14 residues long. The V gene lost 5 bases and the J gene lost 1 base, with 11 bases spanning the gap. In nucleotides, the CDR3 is TGTGCCAGCAGTCGTAGGGGCCCGAACACTGAAGCTTTCTTT. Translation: CASSRRGPNTEAFF.

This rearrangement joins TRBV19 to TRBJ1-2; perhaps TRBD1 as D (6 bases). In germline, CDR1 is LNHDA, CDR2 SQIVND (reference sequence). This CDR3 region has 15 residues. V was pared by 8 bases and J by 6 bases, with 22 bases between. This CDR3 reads CASYTPRGRLNGYTF. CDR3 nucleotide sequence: TGTGCCAGTTACACCCCGCGGGGGCGCCTCAATGGCTACACCTTC. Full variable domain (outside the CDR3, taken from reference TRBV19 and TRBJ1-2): DGGITQSPKYLFRKEGQNVTLSCEQNLNHDAMYWYRQDPGQGLRLIYYSQIVNDFQKGDIAEGYSVSREKKESFPLTVTSAQKNPTAFYLCASYTPRGRLNGYTFGSGTRLTVV.

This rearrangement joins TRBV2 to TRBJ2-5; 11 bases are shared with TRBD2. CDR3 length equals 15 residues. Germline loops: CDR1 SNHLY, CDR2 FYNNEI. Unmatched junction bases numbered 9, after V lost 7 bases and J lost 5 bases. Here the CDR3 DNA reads TGTGCCAGCAACTTAGCGGGAGGGCCGGACGAGACCCAGTACTTC. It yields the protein CASNLAGGPDETQYF.

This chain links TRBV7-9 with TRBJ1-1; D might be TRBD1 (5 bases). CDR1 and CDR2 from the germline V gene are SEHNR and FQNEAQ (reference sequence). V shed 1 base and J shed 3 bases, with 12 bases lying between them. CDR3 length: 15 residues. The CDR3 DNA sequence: TGTGCCAGCAGCTTAGTTGGGGGGTGGGACACTGAAGCTTTCTTT. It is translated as CASSLVGGWDTEAFF.

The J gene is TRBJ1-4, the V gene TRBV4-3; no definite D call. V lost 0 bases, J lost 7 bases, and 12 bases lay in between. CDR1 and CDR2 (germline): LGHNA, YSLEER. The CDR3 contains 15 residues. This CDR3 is CASSQDGVSGEKLFF. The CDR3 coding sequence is TGCGCCAGCAGCCAAGACGGGGTCTCCGGTGAAAAACTGTTTTTT.

CDR3 in DNA: TGTGCCACCAGCAGAGCCCTAGCGGGACATAACACCGGGGAGCTGTTTTTT. Translation: CATSRALAGHNTGELFF. The chain links TRBV15 to TRBJ2-2, with 9 bases matching TRBD2. This CDR3 comprises 17 residues. Trimming cost V 1 base and J 2 bases; bases outside gene matches: 5. CDR1 LNHNV and CDR2 YYDKDF come from the germline V gene (reference sequence). Full variable domain (remainder filled in from reference TRBV15 and TRBJ2-2): DAMVIQNPRYQVTQFGKPVTLSCSQTLNHNVMYWYQQKSSQAPKLLFHYYDKDFNNEADTPDNFQSRRPNTSFCFLDIRSPGLGDTAMYLCATSRALAGHNTGELFFGEGSRLTVL.

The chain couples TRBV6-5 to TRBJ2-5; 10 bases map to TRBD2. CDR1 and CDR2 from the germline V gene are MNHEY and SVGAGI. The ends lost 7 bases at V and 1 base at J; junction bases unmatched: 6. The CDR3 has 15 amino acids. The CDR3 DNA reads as TGTGCCAGCACTCACGGACTAGCGGCCCAAGAGACCCAGTACTTC. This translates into CASTHGLAAQETQYF.

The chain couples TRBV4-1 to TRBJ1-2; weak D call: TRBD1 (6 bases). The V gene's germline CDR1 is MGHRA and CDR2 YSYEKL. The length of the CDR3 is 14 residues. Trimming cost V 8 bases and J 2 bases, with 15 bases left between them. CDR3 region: CASGGGLRNYGYTF. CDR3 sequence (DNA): TGCGCCAGCGGCGGGGGCCTCCGGAACTATGGCTACACCTTC.

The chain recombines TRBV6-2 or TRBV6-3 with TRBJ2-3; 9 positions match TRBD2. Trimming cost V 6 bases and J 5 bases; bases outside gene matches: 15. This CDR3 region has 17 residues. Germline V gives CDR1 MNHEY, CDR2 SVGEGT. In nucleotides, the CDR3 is TGTGCCAGCAGCCACCGTAGTAGCGGGAGTTCACGAGATACGCAGTATTTT. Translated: CASSHRSSGSSRDTQYF.

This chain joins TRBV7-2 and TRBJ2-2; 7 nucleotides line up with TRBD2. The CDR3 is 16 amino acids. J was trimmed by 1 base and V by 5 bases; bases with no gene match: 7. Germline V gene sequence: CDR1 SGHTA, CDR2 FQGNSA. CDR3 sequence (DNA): TGTGCCAGCAGCCCCCGGACTAGGGGGAACACCGGGGAGCTGTTTTTT. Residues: CASSPRTRGNTGELFF.

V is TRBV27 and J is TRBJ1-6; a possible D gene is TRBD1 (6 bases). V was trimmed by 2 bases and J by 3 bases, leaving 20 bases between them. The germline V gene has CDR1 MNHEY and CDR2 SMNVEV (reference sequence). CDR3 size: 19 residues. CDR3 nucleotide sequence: TGTGCCAGCAGTTTAATCCGGACAGAACCTAGTGACTATAATTCACCCCTCCACTTT. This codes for CASSLIRTEPSDYNSPLHF.

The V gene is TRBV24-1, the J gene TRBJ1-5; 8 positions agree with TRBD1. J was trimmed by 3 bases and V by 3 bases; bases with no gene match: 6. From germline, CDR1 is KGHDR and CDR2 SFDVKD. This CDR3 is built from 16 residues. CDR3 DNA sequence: TGTGCCACCAGTGATGGGACAGGTGGATACAATCAGCCCCAGCATTTT. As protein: CATSDGTGGYNQPQHF.

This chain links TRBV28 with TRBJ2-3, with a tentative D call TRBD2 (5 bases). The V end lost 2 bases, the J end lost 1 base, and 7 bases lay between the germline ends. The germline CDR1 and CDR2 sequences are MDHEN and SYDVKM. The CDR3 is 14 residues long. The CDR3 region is CASSLGGGTDTQYF. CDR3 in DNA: TGTGCCAGCAGTTTAGGAGGAGGCACAGATACGCAGTATTTT.

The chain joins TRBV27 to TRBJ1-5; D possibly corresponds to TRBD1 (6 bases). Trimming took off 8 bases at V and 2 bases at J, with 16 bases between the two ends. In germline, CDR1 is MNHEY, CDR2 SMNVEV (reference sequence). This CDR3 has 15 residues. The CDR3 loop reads CASRSQGLGNQPQHF. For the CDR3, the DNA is TGTGCCAGCCGAAGTCAGGGGTTGGGCAATCAGCCCCAGCATTTT.

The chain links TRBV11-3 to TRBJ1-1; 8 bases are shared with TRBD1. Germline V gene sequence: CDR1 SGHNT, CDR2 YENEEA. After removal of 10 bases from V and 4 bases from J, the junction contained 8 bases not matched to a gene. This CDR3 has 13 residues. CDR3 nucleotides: TGTGCCACTAGTAACAGGGGGAGCACTGAAGCTTTCTTT. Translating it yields CATSNRGSTEAFF.